A selection of T cell receptor beta chains follows, all from one sample in a study of T-cell reconstitution after alpha-beta-depleted transplantation in children. TCRdb reanalysed the PCR reads using MiXCR and keeps one entry per CDR3 protein. This sample has some 590,000 distinct CDR3 sequences, with roughly a tenth found just once. Sequences were derived from PBMCs from the stem cell graft donor, sampled from the stem cell graft. These receptors were obtained from a human donor who donated a stem cell graft to a child with acute myeloid leukemia. The CDR3 runs from the conserved cysteine through the conserved F or W. The D gene is left open where the match is weak. The listing skips clone size in some rows; elsewhere it reads once, few, many or a size class.

.,many,TRBJ2-7,14,TRBV6-2/TRBV6-3,CASTPGARGYEQYF,TGTGCCAGCACCCCAGGGGCGAGGGGCTACGAGCAGTACTTC
TRBD1,few,TRBJ1-4,13,TRBV30,CAWKARGREKLFF,TGTGCCTGGAAGGCCAGGGGGCGTGAAAAACTGTTTTTT
.,many,TRBJ2-3,12,TRBV5-1,CASSLVGDTQYF,TGTGCCAGCAGCTTAGTAGGAGATACGCAGTATTTT
.,few,TRBJ2-7,14,TRBV10-3,CAIQEESISYEQYF,TGTGCCATCCAAGAGGAGAGCATCTCCTACGAGCAGTACTTC
.,.,TRBJ2-7,13,TRBV5-1,CASSLSFYYEQYF,TGCGCCAGCAGCTTGTCCTTCTACTACGAGCAGTACTTC
.,.,TRBJ2-7,11,TRBV29-1,CSAQSGYEQYF,TGCAGCGCTCAATCGGGCTACGAGCAGTACTTC
TRBD1,many,TRBJ1-1,14,TRBV20-1,CSASKTGVNTEAFF,TGCAGTGCTAGTAAGACAGGGGTGAACACTGAAGCTTTCTTT
TRBD1,few,TRBJ2-7,13,TRBV12-3/TRBV12-4,CASRSTGTYEQYF,TGTGCCAGCAGGTCGACAGGGACCTACGAGCAGTACTTC
.,.,TRBJ2-7,15,TRBV4-3,CASSHATTGYYEQYF,TGCGCCAGCAGCCACGCTACTACAGGGTACTACGAGCAGTACTTC
TRBD2,many,TRBJ2-7,16,TRBV5-1,CASRGTSGFLPYEQYF,TGCGCCAGCAGAGGGACTAGCGGGTTTCTCCCCTACGAGCAGTACTTC
.,many,TRBJ2-3,15,TRBV12-5,CASGLVLGSTDTQYF,TGTGCTAGTGGTTTGGTCCTTGGAAGCACAGATACGCAGTATTTT
.,.,TRBJ2-1,14,TRBV24-1,CATSDPRETAEQFF,TGTGCCACCAGTGATCCTCGGGAGACGGCTGAGCAGTTCTTC
.,few,TRBJ1-1,12,TRBV20-1,CSARGINTEAFF,TGCAGTGCTAGAGGGATAAACACTGAAGCTTTCTTT
TRBD2,.,TRBJ2-3,13,TRBV20-1,CSARREGPDTQYF,TGCAGTGCTAGGCGGGAGGGCCCAGATACGCAGTATTTT
TRBD1,few,TRBJ1-2,14,TRBV7-9,CASSPETGMGGYTF,TGTGCCAGCAGCCCGGAGACAGGGATGGGTGGCTACACCTTC
TRBD2,many,TRBJ2-7,16,TRBV7-2,CASSQGLAGVLGEQYF,TGTGCCAGCAGCCAAGGACTAGCGGGAGTTCTGGGCGAGCAGTACTTC
TRBD2,few,TRBJ2-2,16,TRBV12-3/TRBV12-4,CASRTVGRAGAGELFF,TGTGCCAGCAGGACTGTCGGGAGGGCCGGGGCCGGGGAGCTGTTTTTT
.,.,TRBJ1-1,15,TRBV6-5,CASSYFGGGSDEAFF,TGTGCCAGCAGTTACTTCGGGGGGGGAAGCGATGAAGCTTTCTTT
TRBD1,few,TRBJ1-5,14,TRBV20-1,CSARGQISNQPQHF,TGCAGTGCCAGGGGACAGATTAGCAATCAGCCCCAGCATTTT
.,.,TRBJ2-3,13,TRBV29-1,CSVEGYSTDTQYF,TGCAGCGTTGAAGGGTACAGCACAGATACGCAGTATTTT
.,many,TRBJ2-2,13,TRBV2,CASVADPGLELFF,TGTGCCAGCGTAGCTGACCCGGGCCTGGAGCTGTTTTTT
.,many,TRBJ2-3,10,TRBV20-1,CSAGLDTQYF,TGCAGTGCAGGACTAGATACGCAGTATTTT
.,few,TRBJ1-1,14,TRBV14,CASSPWVENTEAFF,TGTGCCAGCAGCCCGTGGGTAGAGAACACTGAAGCTTTCTTT
TRBD2,.,TRBJ2-3,16,TRBV4-3,CASSQVLAGDTDTQYF,TGCGCCAGCAGCCAAGTGCTAGCGGGAGACACAGATACGCAGTATTTT
.,.,TRBJ2-7,13,TRBV7-9,CASSQNLRTEQYF,TGTGCCAGCAGTCAAAATCTACGAACCGAGCAGTACTTC
.,.,TRBJ1-5,11,TRBV12-3/TRBV12-4,CASAEPGAQHF,TGTGCCAGCGCCGAGCCCGGGGCCCAGCATTTT
TRBD1,once,TRBJ2-5,16,TRBV4-2,CASSQGRQGMEETQYF,TGTGCCAGCAGCCAGGGTAGACAGGGGATGGAAGAGACCCAGTACTTC
.,many,TRBJ1-2,12,TRBV28,CASSRRVYGYTF,TGTGCCAGCAGCCGTAGGGTCTATGGCTACACCTTC
.,.,TRBJ2-1,13,TRBV29-1,CSATGPTLGEQFF,TGCAGCGCTACCGGGCCCACCCTCGGTGAGCAGTTCTTC
.,few,TRBJ2-4,17,TRBV7-2,CASSLVPPAIAKNIQYF,TGTGCCAGCAGCTTAGTACCGCCGGCCATAGCCAAAAACATTCAGTACTTC
TRBD1,few,TRBJ1-5,15,TRBV2,CASSEGQAFNQPQHF,TGTGCCAGCAGCGAAGGACAGGCCTTTAATCAGCCCCAGCATTTT
.,.,TRBJ1-6,13,TRBV7-2,CASTERGSSPLHF,TGTGCCAGCACCGAAAGGGGATCCTCACCCCTCCACTTT
TRBD1,few,TRBJ2-2,14,TRBV9,CASSVRGQTGELFF,TGTGCCAGCAGCGTAAGGGGGCAAACCGGGGAGCTGTTTTTT
TRBD2,.,TRBJ2-7,16,TRBV7-2,CASSLGGTSPSYEQYF,TGTGCCAGCAGCTTAGGGGGGACTAGTCCAAGCTACGAGCAGTACTTC
.,few,TRBJ2-7,13,TRBV2,CASQPPGAYEQYF,TGTGCCAGTCAACCGCCAGGGGCCTACGAGCAGTACTTC
TRBD2,.,TRBJ2-3,16,TRBV7-3,CASSLTSGTRADTQYF,TGTGCCAGCAGTTTAACCTCCGGGACTAGGGCGGATACGCAGTATTTT
.,many,TRBJ2-1,11,TRBV2,CASSVEGEQFF,TGTGCCAGCAGTGTTGAAGGAGAGCAGTTCTTC
.,many,TRBJ2-3,13,TRBV27,CASMRGRTDTQYF,TGTGCCAGCATGCGGGGACGCACAGATACGCAGTATTTT
TRBD1,few,TRBJ2-7,16,TRBV20-1,CSASTETGHYIYEQYF,TGCAGTGCTAGCACGGAGACAGGGCACTATATTTACGAGCAGTACTTC
.,few,TRBJ2-1,16,TRBV4-1,CASSQDGGQRRNEQFF,TGCGCCAGCAGCCAAGATGGGGGCCAACGGAGGAATGAGCAGTTCTTC
TRBD2,.,TRBJ2-7,15,TRBV7-8,CASSSGLAGTGEQYF,TGTGCCAGCAGCTCAGGACTAGCGGGAACGGGCGAGCAGTACTTC
TRBD1,.,TRBJ2-7,14,TRBV12-3/TRBV12-4,CASSFSGGSDEQYF,TGTGCCAGCAGTTTTTCAGGGGGCAGCGACGAGCAGTACTTC
TRBD1,.,TRBJ2-2,15,TRBV24-1,CATSDLDRATGELFF,TGTGCCACCAGTGATTTGGACAGGGCTACCGGGGAGCTGTTTTTT
.,few,TRBJ1-2,15,TRBV12-3/TRBV12-4,CASSPMGPLNYGYTF,TGTGCCAGCAGTCCAATGGGGCCGCTTAACTATGGCTACACCTTC
TRBD1,.,TRBJ1-5,17,TRBV12-3/TRBV12-4,CASSTRQGDISNQPQHF,TGTGCCAGCAGCACCCGACAGGGGGATATTAGCAATCAGCCCCAGCATTTT
.,many,TRBJ2-7,14,TRBV4-3,CASSLGAHSYEQYF,TGCGCCAGCAGTTTGGGGGCCCACTCCTACGAGCAGTACTTC
.,many,TRBJ1-1,15,TRBV4-1,CASSQAYRGRTEAFF,TGCGCCAGCAGTCAAGCATACCGAGGGAGGACTGAAGCTTTCTTT
TRBD1,few,TRBJ1-1,12,TRBV7-9,CAVGTGGAWAFF,TGTGCCGTGGGGACAGGGGGCGCGTGGGCTTTCTTT
TRBD2,.,TRBJ2-1,15,TRBV12-3/TRBV12-4,CASRAVAGRTNEQFF,TGTGCCAGCAGGGCCGTAGCGGGAAGAACAAATGAGCAGTTCTTC
.,.,TRBJ2-7,13,TRBV12-3/TRBV12-4,CASSFYVHYEQYF,TGTGCCAGCAGTTTCTACGTCCACTACGAGCAGTACTTC
.,few,TRBJ2-7,14,TRBV18,CASSPGSVAYEQYF,TGTGCCAGCTCACCAGGGTCCGTGGCCTACGAGCAGTACTTC
TRBD2,many,TRBJ2-3,17,TRBV20-1,CSARDPWTSGSTDTQYF,TGCAGTGCTAGAGATCCCTGGACTAGCGGGAGCACAGATACGCAGTATTTT
TRBD2,few,TRBJ2-1,12,TRBV6-6,CASRLAGEEQFF,TGTGCCAGCAGACTAGCGGGAGAGGAGCAGTTCTTC
.,.,TRBJ1-3,14,TRBV11-2,CASSLDPGDNTIYF,TGTGCCAGCAGCTTAGATCCCGGAGACAACACCATATATTTT
.,.,TRBJ1-3,14,TRBV9,CASSVKSSGNTIYF,TGTGCCAGCAGCGTTAAAAGCTCTGGAAACACCATATATTTT
TRBD2,many,TRBJ2-7,14,TRBV6-2/TRBV6-3,CASRRAGGNYEQYF,TGTGCCAGCAGGCGAGCGGGAGGAAACTACGAGCAGTACTTC